The clone carrying this T cell receptor beta chain appeared a single time. This table comes from immunoSEQ multiplex PCR, and its TCRdb copy is limited to in-frame clones, with some not included. This table has 200,000 to 250,000 clones, about nine tenths appearing once. The record originates from a study of blood T cell repertoires in COVID-19. In terms of age and location, participants ranged from roughly 18 to 100 years and lived in about 25 US areas. Researchers sorted participants into cohorts using their self-reported clinical history. The TCR sequence derives from a man between 18 and 29 years old with acute COVID-19. The sequenced sample consisted of PBMCs or T cells enriched from blood (not recorded which).

The chain's CDR3 is CASSLEAGSSYNEQFF. CDR3 DNA: TGTGCCAGCAGCTTAGAGGCCGGGAGCTCCTACAATGAGCAGTTCTTC. V is TRBV7-2 and J is TRBJ2-1; a possible D gene is TRBD2 (6 bases). The CDR3 contains 16 residues. Germline assignment: CDR1 SGHTA and CDR2 FQGNSA. The V gene lost 1 base and the J gene lost 0 bases, with 10 bases spanning the gap.